This is a list of T cell receptor beta chains from one sample in a study of blood T cells in healthy people across ages. TCRdb processed the 5' RACE reads anew with MiXCR; each CDR3 protein has one entry. The data contain about 680,000 distinct CDR3 sequences, approximately 49% of them seen just once; the ten biggest clones take up roughly 34%. What was sequenced was blood. These TCRs come from a woman in her sixties or seventies in good health. The CDR3 runs from the conserved cysteine through the conserved F or W. A D gene is named only where the DNA matches it firmly. Clone sizes are given selectively: once, few, many, or a class where the clone is expanded.

>TRBV6-2/TRBV6-3|NA|TRBJ2-5|NA
TGTGCCAGCAGTTACTGGGGCGGAGAAGAGACCCAGTACTTC
CASSYWGGEETQYF
>TRBV20-1|few|TRBJ1-1|TRBD1
TGCAGTGCCATGGGGGGGACAGTGAACACTGAAGCTTTCTTT
CSAMGGTVNTEAFF
>TRBV20-1|once|TRBJ2-1|TRBD2
TGCAGTGCCCAACGCGCGGGACTAATCAATGAGCAGTTCTTC
CSAQRAGLINEQFF
>TRBV18|NA|TRBJ2-7|NA
TGTGCCAGCTCACCGGACCGCAACTACTACGAGCAGTACTTC
CASSPDRNYYEQYF
>TRBV4-2|many|TRBJ2-3|TRBD2
TGTGCCAGCAGCCAAGATACCGGGAGGAGCACAGATACGCAGTATTTT
CASSQDTGRSTDTQYF
>TRBV20-1|NA|TRBJ2-6|NA
TGCAGTGCTAGCAGACGGACCTCGCCCTCTGGGGCCAACGTCCTGACTTTC
CSASRRTSPSGANVLTF
>TRBV7-2|few|TRBJ2-4|NA
TGTGCCAGCAGCTTCGGACAGAAAAACATTCAGTACTTC
CASSFGQKNIQYF
>TRBV5-1|NA|TRBJ2-1|TRBD2
TGCGCCAGTGGGACTAGCGGGCGCAACAATGAGCAGTTCTTC
CASGTSGRNNEQFF
>TRBV18|NA|TRBJ2-1|TRBD2
TGTGCCAGCTCACGACAGGGGACTAGCGCCTACAATGAGCAGTTCTTC
CASSRQGTSAYNEQFF
>TRBV28|NA|TRBJ1-5|TRBD1
TGTGCCAGCAGATCCCGGGACAGGGCTCATCAGCCCCAGCATTTT
CASRSRDRAHQPQHF
>TRBV10-3|few|TRBJ2-7|NA
TGTGCCATCCTCTCTAGCAACTCCTACGAGCAGTACTTC
CAILSSNSYEQYF
>TRBV7-6|few|TRBJ2-4|TRBD2
TGTGCCAGCAGCTTATCGACTAGCGCGGAACGGGAGCAGTACTTC
CASSLSTSAEREQYF
>TRBV6-5|NA|TRBJ1-2|NA
TGTGCCAGCAGTCTCGGGGGATTTCCCTATGGCTACACCTTC
CASSLGGFPYGYTF
>TRBV7-9|few|TRBJ2-5|NA
TGTGCCAGCAGCACCTATTCGATGGAGCAGTACTTC
CASSTYSMEQYF
>TRBV20-1|NA|TRBJ2-1|NA
TGCAGTGCCGAAGATCCCAGCTCCTATAATGAGCAGTTCTTC
CSAEDPSSYNEQFF
>TRBV7-9|NA|TRBJ2-5|NA
TGTGCCAGCAGCTTAGTACAGGCTCAAGAGACCCAGTACTTC
CASSLVQAQETQYF
>TRBV12-3/TRBV12-4|NA|TRBJ1-6|NA
TGTGCCAGCAGTTTACCGGCGGGGGCCAATTCACCCCTCCACTTT
CASSLPAGANSPLHF
>TRBV13|NA|TRBJ2-7|NA
TGTGCCAGCAGCTTACGGGGGATAAGGTCATCCTACGAGCAGTACTTC
CASSLRGIRSSYEQYF
>TRBV6-1|once|TRBJ1-5|NA
TGTGCCAGCAGTGACCGGGGTGACACCTATCAGCCCCAGCATTTT
CASSDRGDTYQPQHF
>TRBV28|NA|TRBJ2-1|TRBD2
TGTGCCAGCATCGGGCTAGCGGCTTACAATGAGCAGTTCTTC
CASIGLAAYNEQFF
>TRBV20-1|NA|TRBJ2-7|TRBD2
TGCAGTGCTAGACCCAGGGGCGGGACTAGACGCTACGAGCAGTACTTC
CSARPRGGTRRYEQYF
>TRBV6-6|NA|TRBJ2-2|NA
TGTGCCAGCAGTCTTGCTTCCGGGGAGCTGTTTTTT
CASSLASGELFF
>TRBV29-1|few|TRBJ2-1|NA
TGCAGCGTTGACTCGAGCGTGTCCTACAATGAGCAGTTCTTC
CSVDSSVSYNEQFF
>TRBV7-9|many|TRBJ2-7|TRBD1
TGTGCCAGCAGCCTCCCCCGGGACAGTCGCGAGCAGTACTTC
CASSLPRDSREQYF
>TRBV10-3|NA|TRBJ1-4|NA
TGTGCCATCAATAACGGTAATGAAAAACTGTTTTTT
CAINNGNEKLFF
>TRBV30|NA|TRBJ2-7|NA
TGTGCCTGGAGTGCCGGAGGAAAGGTCTACGAGCAGTACTTC
CAWSAGGKVYEQYF
>TRBV20-1|NA|TRBJ1-1|TRBD1
TGCAGTTCACCCAACAGGGGGAACACTGAAGCTTTCTTT
CSSPNRGNTEAFF
>TRBV6-2/TRBV6-3|NA|TRBJ2-5|NA
TGTGCCAGCCGAATTAGCGGACAAGAGACCCAGTACTTC
CASRISGQETQYF
>TRBV4-3|NA|TRBJ1-2|NA
TGCGCCAGCAGCCAAGATTCTTCTACTCGTGGGGCTAACTATGGCTACACCTTC
CASSQDSSTRGANYGYTF
>TRBV7-2|NA|TRBJ2-7|TRBD1
TGTGCCAGCAGAATAGTGGGACAGGGGGTCCACGAGCAGTACTTC
CASRIVGQGVHEQYF
>TRBV12-3/TRBV12-4|few|TRBJ1-1|NA
TGTGCCAGCAGTTTGGGTATGGCCACTGAAGCTTTCTTT
CASSLGMATEAFF
>TRBV29-1|NA|TRBJ2-1|TRBD2
TGCAGCCTAAACGGACTAGCGGGACTCAATGAGCAGTTCTTC
CSLNGLAGLNEQFF
>TRBV18|few|TRBJ2-5|NA
TGTGCCAGCGCACGCCCGCAAGAGACCCAGTACTTC
CASARPQETQYF